These 27 T cell receptor beta chains share one sample of origin, sequenced in a study of CD8+ T cells in alopecia areata (dated by TCRdb to 2016 to 2019). Libraries came from the immunoSEQ multiplex PCR assay. RNA was extracted from all samples and reverse transcribed into cDNA as template for TCR sequencing. The immuneACCESS repertoire file appears here via TCRdb, limited to in-frame rearrangements. These files lack a portion of the clones; in checked studies, under half of the deficit traces to unresolved V genes, and the cause of the others is not known. In all, the sample holds about 260,000 clones, and around 64% of those were seen once. The ten biggest clones cover 0.8% to 1% of the sample. The sample's treatment or condition, from its label and the paper: oral pan-JAK inhibitor, 5-10 mg twice daily. Specimen: CD4+ T cells sorted from blood, collected around week 54, from a patient treated with tofacitinib. The origin of the receptors is a human donor with alopecia areata.

As concerns this clone: The sample holds other DNA sequences that translate to the same CDR3. The chain links TRBV5-1 to TRBJ1-1, with 9 bases lining up with TRBD1. Germline V lookup: CDR1 SGHRS, CDR2 YFSETQ. The V segment lost 2 bases and the J segment 5 bases; nucleotides outside the gene matches: 4. The CDR3 is 14 residues long. CDR3 nucleotides: TGCGCCAGCAGCTTACAGGGGGCTCGGACTGAAGCTTTCTTT. This encodes CASSLQGARTEAFF.

The chain recombines TRBV6-6 with TRBJ1-3, with no clear D. CDR1 is MNHNY, CDR2 SVGAGI, per germline (reference sequence). The CDR3 has 12 residues. V lost 6 bases and J 4 bases, leaving 7 bases between the germline ends. CDR3 sequence (DNA): TGTGCCAGCAGATACATCGGAAACACCATATATTTT. Protein sequence: CASRYIGNTIYF.

The genes are TRBV14 and TRBJ1-2, with D hard to call. Trimming left V 4 bases short and J 3 bases short, with 9 bases between. The CDR3 runs to 13 residues. In germline, CDR1 is SGHDN, CDR2 FVKESK. The CDR3 DNA follows: TGTGCCAGCAGCCGGCTCGGCTACTATGGCTACACCTTC. Protein: CASSRLGYYGYTF.

The chain couples TRBV4-3 to TRBJ1-6; TRBD1 matches 9 bases. Germline trimming cut 6 bases from V and 0 bases from J; bases unmatched to any gene: 3. Germline V gene sequence: CDR1 LGHNA, CDR2 YSLEER. The CDR3 is 16 amino acids. CDR3 region: CASSWTGDSYNSPLHF. As DNA, the CDR3 is TGCGCCAGCAGTTGGACAGGGGACTCCTATAATTCACCCCTCCACTTT.

The V gene is TRBV18, the J gene TRBJ2-7, with a possible D match to TRBD2 (5 bases). Germline V gene data show CDR1 as KGHSH and CDR2 as LQKENI. V lost 6 bases and J lost 7, with 22 bases in between. The CDR3 is 15 residues long. The CDR3 here is CASSPRTVTTGEQYF. In DNA form, the CDR3 reads TGTGCCAGCTCCCCTAGGACGGTGACTACGGGTGAGCAGTACTTC.

The chain uses TRBV30 and TRBJ2-7, with no clear D. Germline CDR1 GTSNPN, CDR2 SVGIG (reference sequence). The CDR3 loop spans 14 amino acids. Trimming left V 0 bases short and J 0 bases short, with 9 bases between. The DNA of the CDR3 is TGTGCCTGGAGTGTGTCGGCCCTCTCCTACGAGCAGTACTTC. It encodes CAWSVSALSYEQYF.

As to this clone: Other DNA sequences from this sample encode an identical CDR3 as well. This chain links TRBV2 with TRBJ2-7; possibly TRBD1 for D (5 bases). This CDR3 is built from 12 residues. Germline V lookup: CDR1 SNHLY, CDR2 FYNNEI. The V and J ends lost 2 bases and 3 bases respectively, with 5 bases between them. The CDR3 DNA reads as TGTGCCAGCAGTGAACAGGGCTACGAGCAGTACTTC. It yields the protein CASSEQGYEQYF.

This clone has only a few counts. The chain uses TRBV11-1 and TRBJ2-1; 8 bases fit TRBD2. V dropped 4 bases and J dropped 9; count of bases not matched to a gene: 14. This CDR3 spans 16 amino acids. From germline, CDR1 is SGHAT and CDR2 FQDESV (reference sequence). In DNA, the CDR3 is TGTGCCAGCAGCTCCCCCTCGGAGCAGGCGGGGGGTGAGCAGTTCTTC. This translates into CASSSPSEQAGGEQFF.

V gene TRBV7-9 combines with J gene TRBJ1-2; D not certain. Trimming removed 2 bases from V and 4 bases from J, with 5 bases in between. CDR3 length: 12 amino acids. The germline CDR1 and CDR2 sequences are SEHNR and FQNEAQ (reference sequence). The CDR3, as DNA: TGTGCCAGCAGCTTATCAGCCTATGGCTACACCTTC. Residues: CASSLSAYGYTF.

This chain connects TRBV9 to TRBJ1-4; D possibly corresponds to TRBD1 (5 bases). This CDR3 spans 14 amino acids. CDR1 and CDR2 from the germline V gene are SGDLS and YYNGEE. The ends were cut back, 0 bases at V and 7 bases at J, with 10 bases in the middle. CDR3 sequence: CASSVGRQGEKLFF. The CDR3 bases are TGTGCCAGCAGCGTAGGCAGGCAGGGTGAAAAACTGTTTTTT.

This clone came up a few times. This chain connects TRBV16 to TRBJ2-4, with 7 bases matching TRBD2. CDR1 and CDR2 (germline): KGHSY, FQNENV. J lost 5 bases, V lost 3 bases, and 7 bases had no gene match. The CDR3 runs to 15 residues. Here the CDR3 reads CASSHPGLEQNIQYF. CDR3 bases: TGTGCCAGCAGCCACCCTGGACTAGAGCAAAACATTCAGTACTTC.

This clone was observed a handful of times. This chain uses TRBV7-2 with TRBJ1-2; D call uncertain. CDR3 size: 13 residues. Trimming shortened V by 7 bases and J by 2 bases, and 11 bases separated the two germline ends. The V gene's germline CDR1 is SGHTA and CDR2 FQGNSA. The CDR3 region is CASNPQDNYGYTF. CDR3 sequence (DNA): TGTGCCAGCAACCCCCAGGACAACTATGGCTACACCTTC. The entire variable domain, with the rest obtained from reference TRBV7-2 and TRBJ1-2, is as follows: GAGVSQSPSNKVTEKGKDVELRCDPISGHTALYWYRQSLGQGLEFLIYFQGNSAPDKSGLPSDRFSAERTGGSVSTLTIQRTQQEDSAVYLCASNPQDNYGYTFGSGTRLTVV.

The gene calls are TRBV4-3 and TRBJ1-6, with D uncertain. V lost 1 base to trimming and J lost 5 bases, with 12 bases between them. The CDR3 is 16 residues long. The germline V gene encodes CDR1 LGHNA and CDR2 YSLEER. CDR3 bases: TGCGCCAGCAGCCAAGCAGTGGCCGATAATAATTCACCCCTCCACTTT. Protein: CASSQAVADNNSPLHF.

Only one count was recorded for this clone. The V call is TRBV12-1, the J call TRBJ1-2; the table's TRBD1 call for D was not verified on the DNA. TRBV12-1 is a documented pseudogene. The CDR3 is made up of 13 amino acids. CDR3 residues: CASSFGQSYGYTF. The CDR3 DNA follows: TGTGCCAGCAGCTTTGGACAGAGCTATGGCTACACCTTC.

The V gene is TRBV2, the J gene TRBJ2-4; D might be TRBD1 or TRBD2, each matching 6 bases. The V gene's germline CDR1 is SNHLY and CDR2 FYNNEI. The CDR3 is 13 amino acids. V was clipped by 11 bases and J by 8 bases, with 19 bases between them. This CDR3 is CAGSGAWGDIQYF. DNA of the CDR3: TGTGCCGGTTCAGGGGCCTGGGGGGACATTCAGTACTTC.

This clone was seen a handful of times. This chain joins TRBV29-1 and TRBJ1-1; perhaps TRBD1 as D (5 bases). CDR3 length: 11 amino acids. V lost 3 bases and J 8 bases, leaving 10 bases between the germline ends. Germline CDR1 is SQVTM and CDR2 is ANQGSEA. This CDR3 reads CSVDRGYEAFF. CDR3 bases: TGCAGCGTTGATCGGGGGTACGAAGCTTTCTTT.

The chain carries TRBV6-5 and TRBJ2-3; possibly TRBD1 for D (5 bases). V lost 6 bases and J 2 bases, leaving 12 bases between the germline ends. This CDR3 has 14 residues. Germline assignment: CDR1 MNHEY and CDR2 SVGAGI. CDR3 loop: CASRGPYYTDTQYF. For the CDR3, the DNA is TGTGCCAGCAGGGGGCCTTACTACACAGATACGCAGTATTTT.

The rearrangement uses TRBV27 and TRBJ1-2, with TRBD1 matching 7 bases. The trim removed 8 bases at V and 5 bases at J, leaving 8 bases unmatched. This CDR3 is 13 amino acids long. The germline gives CDR1 MNHEY, CDR2 SMNVEV (reference sequence). The CDR3 protein is CASLQGMEYGYTF. Written as DNA, the CDR3 is TGTGCCAGCTTACAGGGGATGGAGTATGGCTACACCTTC.

V usage is TRBV30 and J usage is TRBJ2-2, with D maybe TRBD2 (5 bases). V lost 3 bases and J lost 3, with 8 bases in between. This CDR3 spans 13 amino acids. In germline, CDR1 is GTSNPN, CDR2 SVGIG (reference sequence). The CDR3 spells CAWSGLYTGELFF. For the CDR3, the DNA is TGTGCCTGGAGCGGACTTTACACCGGGGAGCTGTTTTTT. Filled out from reference TRBV30 and TRBJ2-2, the complete variable domain reads SQTIHQWPATLVQPVGSPLSLECTVEGTSNPNLYWYRQAAGRGLQLLFYSVGIGQISSEVPQNLSASRPQDRQFILSSKKLLLSDSGFYLCAWSGLYTGELFFGEGSRLTVL.

This clone was counted between two and nine times. The chain joins TRBV29-1 to TRBJ2-3; TRBD1 matches 7 bases. CDR1 and CDR2 from the germline V gene are SQVTM and ANQGSEA. The CDR3 consists of 14 residues. The trim removed 6 bases at V and 1 base at J, leaving 7 bases unmatched. CDR3 in DNA: TGCAGCGTCCGGGAAGGACAGGGCACAGATACGCAGTATTTT. Protein: CSVREGQGTDTQYF.

The chain joins TRBV30 to TRBJ2-4; D tentatively fits TRBD1 or TRBD2 (5 bases each). V lost 4 bases, J lost 9 bases, and 19 bases lay in between. The CDR3 runs 14 residues. Looked up from germline, CDR1 is GTSNPN and CDR2 is SVGIG (reference sequence). DNA of the CDR3: TGTGCCTGGAACATCCTCAGAGGGGCGGGCATTCAGTACTTC. It is translated as CAWNILRGAGIQYF.

V is TRBV7-8 and J is TRBJ2-1; 15 bases are a match to TRBD2. J gave up 8 bases and V 5 bases, and 4 bases lay outside the gene matches. The CDR3 loop spans 15 amino acids. From germline, CDR1 is SGHVS and CDR2 FQNEAQ. The chain's CDR3 is CASSAWTSGRDEQFF. Written as DNA, the CDR3 is TGTGCCAGCAGCGCCTGGACTAGCGGGAGGGATGAGCAGTTCTTC.

The chain links TRBV6-5 to TRBJ1-5, with D possibly TRBD1 on 6 matching bases. Germline CDR1 reads MNHEY; CDR2 reads SVGAGI. The CDR3 is 14 amino acids. V was pared by 2 bases and J by 3 bases, with 8 bases between. The DNA for the CDR3 is TGTGCCAGCAGTTACGGGGGCAACAATCAGCCCCAGCATTTT. Its translation: CASSYGGNNQPQHF.

V usage is TRBV20-1 and J usage is TRBJ2-5; D remains unclear. Germline CDR1 DFQATT, CDR2 SNEGSKA (reference sequence). The CDR3 contains 10 residues. V lost 5 bases, J lost 5 bases, and 6 bases lay in between. CDR3 region: CSAYRETQYF. CDR3 DNA: TGCAGTGCTTATAGGGAGACCCAGTACTTC.

The chain employs TRBV29-1 and TRBJ1-1; D gene ambiguous. The CDR3 length is 14 residues. V was trimmed by 4 bases and J by 1 base, leaving 13 bases between them. Germline loops: CDR1 SQVTM, CDR2 ANQGSEA. The CDR3: CSVVIRLANTEAFF. The CDR3 DNA follows: TGCAGCGTTGTCATCCGGCTGGCGAACACTGAAGCTTTCTTT.

The rearrangement uses TRBV4-1 and TRBJ1-4; D is unresolved. Trimming took 3 bases from V and 0 from J, leaving 14 bases between them. Per the germline V gene, CDR1 is MGHRA and CDR2 is YSYEKL. This CDR3 has 17 amino acids. In DNA, the CDR3 is TGCGCCAGCAGCCAGGGCTTCTTAAAGGCAACTAATGAAAAACTGTTTTTT. Protein product: CASSQGFLKATNEKLFF.

This clone was recorded a few times. The chain uses TRBV9 and TRBJ1-5; possible D gene TRBD1, 6 bases. CDR3 length: 15 amino acids. Germline lookup yields CDR1 SGDLS and CDR2 YYNGEE. Trimming shortened V by 0 bases and J by 4 bases, and 11 bases separated the two germline ends. The CDR3 loop reads CASSVEPGENQPQHF. The CDR3 nucleotides read TGTGCCAGCAGCGTAGAACCAGGGGAGAATCAGCCCCAGCATTTT. Supplemented by reference TRBV9 and TRBJ1-5, the full variable domain reads DSGVTQTPKHLITATGQRVTLRCSPRSGDLSVYWYQQSLDQGLQFLIQYYNGEERAKGNILERFSAQQFPDLHSELNLSSLELGDSALYFCASSVEPGENQPQHFGDGTRLSIL.